The sequence of this T cell receptor (beta chain) was determined in a study of cytomegalovirus exposure and HLA in healthy donors. Findings and caveats of the study: As a later analysis revealed, the rate of TCR association differed by HLA locus, with DRB1 most and HLA-C fewest.

The donors were healthy bone marrow donors. Regarding this clone: Antigen: not known.

CDR1 is SEHNR, CDR2 FQNEAQ, per germline (reference sequence). The CDR3 runs 14 residues. The ends lost 5 bases at V and 6 bases at J; junction bases unmatched: 6. Amplification used 60 Vbeta primers and 13 Jbeta primers. Per the original data handling: Some 12 million shared chains were among the roughly 80 million unique TCR beta chains that a later analysis counted. Using immunoSEQ multiplex PCR, the repertoire was profiled, and TCRdb retains in-frame clones only, with some absent. The DNA gave D and trimming, while V, J and clone size come from that table. This sample carries some 130,000 clones, approximately 61% of them seen once, and the ten largest clones take over 1.5%.

Sequencing was done on a sample of PBMCs. The chain is built from TRBV7-9 and TRBJ2-7, with 11 bases identical to TRBD1. The clonotype was recovered from a human donor in good health. CDR3 DNA sequence: TGTGCCAGCAGCCCGCGGACAGGGGGCTTCGAGCAGTACTTC. It codes for CASSPRTGGFEQYF.